Each of the 2 T cell receptor beta chains below was sequenced from the same sample in a study of T cell responses to AZD1222 COVID-19 vaccine. The table came from immunoSEQ multiplex PCR; TCRdb's copy has only in-frame clones and leaves some out. The sample includes roughly 96,000 clones, around 89% of them seen just once. The material sequenced was peripheral blood, taken on day 0 of AZD1222 vaccination. The receptors derive from an adult in good health.

The chain employs TRBV6-5 and TRBJ2-2; D is ambiguous. The CDR3 is 15 residues long. Trimming shortened V by 0 bases and J by 1 base, and 6 bases separated the two germline ends. The V gene's germline CDR1 is MNHEY and CDR2 SVGAGI. CDR3 in amino acids: CASSYSIRNTGELFF. For the CDR3, the DNA is TGTGCCAGCAGTTACTCGATACGGAACACCGGGGAGCTGTTTTTT.

The genes are TRBV5-1 and TRBJ2-1; 8 bases are a match to TRBD2. This CDR3 comprises 15 residues. V trimming: 2 bases; J trimming: 4 bases; junction bases outside the gene matches: 5. Germline values: CDR1 SGHRS, CDR2 YFSETQ. CDR3 in amino acids: CASSLAGVTYNEQFF. The CDR3 DNA follows: TGCGCCAGCAGCTTAGCGGGGGTTACTTACAATGAGCAGTTCTTC.